The 10 T cell receptor beta chains below were found in one sample sequenced in a study of T cell responses to AZD1222 COVID-19 vaccine. Libraries were prepared by immunoSEQ multiplex PCR; TCRdb keeps only in-frame clonotypes and omits some of them. The sample lists approximately 190,000 clones; 85% to 95% were seen once. The material was peripheral blood, obtained on day 0 of AZD1222 vaccination. These TCRs come from an adult in good health.

This clone was counted only a few times. Other DNA sequences within the sample encode an identical CDR3. The genes are TRBV2 and TRBJ1-1, with no clear D. V lost 8 bases, J lost 1 base, and 2 bases lay in between. CDR3 size: 10 residues. Germline V gives CDR1 SNHLY, CDR2 FYNNEI. The CDR3 spells CASGNTEAFF. CDR3 bases: TGTGCCAGCGGGAACACTGAAGCTTTCTTT.

This clone was counted a single time. The chain is built from TRBV5-4 and TRBJ1-1; D is unclear. V was pared by 0 bases and J by 0 bases, with 6 bases between. This CDR3 region has 14 residues. Germline CDR1 is SGHNT and CDR2 is YYREEE (reference sequence). CDR3 nucleotide sequence: TGTGCCAGCAGCTTGGATTATATGAACACTGAAGCTTTCTTT. Amino acid sequence: CASSLDYMNTEAFF.

The chain links TRBV5-1 to TRBJ1-1; 8 positions agree with TRBD1. The V and J ends lost 4 bases and 1 base, in that order; junction bases with no gene match: 6. The CDR3 is 15 amino acids. Per germline, CDR1 SGHRS and CDR2 YFSETQ. CDR3 bases: TGCGCCAGCAGCCCCCTGGGACAGGCGAACACTGAAGCTTTCTTT. Its protein product is CASSPLGQANTEAFF.

This clone was seen once. This chain joins TRBV6-2 or TRBV6-3 and TRBJ2-7; 7 positions agree with TRBD2. V gave up 6 bases and J gave up 2 bases; unmatched junction bases: 10. Germline V gene sequence: CDR1 MNHEY, CDR2 SVGEGT. The CDR3 contains 15 residues. The CDR3: CASSPIAGGAYEQYF. The CDR3 region has the DNA TGTGCCAGCAGCCCTATAGCGGGCGGGGCCTACGAGCAGTACTTC.

V and J are TRBV18 and TRBJ1-5, with unresolved D. Germline V gene lookup returns CDR1 KGHSH and CDR2 LQKENI. The CDR3 consists of 13 residues. V lost 0 bases to trimming and J lost 6 bases, with 6 bases between them. This CDR3 reads CASSPPSSQPQHF. The CDR3 DNA sequence: TGTGCCAGCTCACCACCGAGTTCTCAGCCCCAGCATTTT.

The chain uses TRBV11-2 and TRBJ2-2; possibly TRBD1 for D (5 bases). The germline CDR1 and CDR2 sequences are SGHAT and FQNNGV. V shed 5 bases and J shed 1 base, with 8 bases lying between them. CDR3 length equals 14 residues. As DNA, the CDR3 is TGTGCCAGCAGCCCAGGACAGAACACCGGGGAGCTGTTTTTT. It yields the protein CASSPGQNTGELFF.

The rearrangement uses TRBV5-1 and TRBJ2-2, with D possibly TRBD2 on 5 matching bases. This CDR3 is 17 amino acids long. Trimming left V 5 bases short and J 0 bases short, with 17 bases between. Looked up from germline, CDR1 is SGHRS and CDR2 is YFSETQ. DNA for the CDR3: TGCGCCAGCAGTTCAGGTATAGGGAGTTCGAACACCGGGGAGCTGTTTTTT. Translated, it gives CASSSGIGSSNTGELFF.

The V call is TRBV12-5, the J call TRBJ1-1; a weak D match, TRBD1 (5 bases). The CDR3 runs 14 residues. Germline-derived CDR1 and CDR2 are LGHNT and FRNRAP. Between the trimmed V and J ends, which lost 7 bases and 3 bases, there was a span of 15 bases. CDR3 loop: CASALRDWDTEAFF. CDR3 DNA: TGTGCTAGTGCCCTCAGGGACTGGGACACTGAAGCTTTCTTT.

The chain joins TRBV5-6 to TRBJ1-2; 8 bases agree with TRBD1. CDR3 length: 17 residues. The V and J ends lost 1 base and 0 bases, in that order; junction bases with no gene match: 8. CDR1 is SGHDT, CDR2 YYEEEE, per germline. The chain's CDR3 is CASSLRQGALTNYGYTF. CDR3 nucleotide sequence: TGTGCCAGCAGCTTGCGTCAGGGGGCCCTTACTAACTATGGCTACACCTTC.

The chain carries TRBV20-1 and TRBJ1-2; D perhaps matches TRBD1 (5 bases). The germline gives CDR1 DFQATT, CDR2 SNEGSKA (reference sequence). The germline V and J ends were trimmed by 3 bases and 8 bases, with 13 bases remaining between them. The CDR3 spans 12 residues. Here the CDR3 reads CSASWAGSGYTF. The CDR3, as DNA: TGCAGTGCTAGTTGGGCAGGGTCGGGCTACACCTTC.